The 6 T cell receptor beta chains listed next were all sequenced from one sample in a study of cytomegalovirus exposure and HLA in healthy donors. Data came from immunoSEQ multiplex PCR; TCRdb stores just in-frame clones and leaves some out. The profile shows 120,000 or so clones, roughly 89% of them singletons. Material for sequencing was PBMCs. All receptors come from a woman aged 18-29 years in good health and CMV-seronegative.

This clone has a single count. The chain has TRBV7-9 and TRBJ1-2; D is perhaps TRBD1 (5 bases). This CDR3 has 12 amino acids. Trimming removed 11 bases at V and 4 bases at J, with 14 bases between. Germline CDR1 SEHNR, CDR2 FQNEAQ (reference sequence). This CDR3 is CASDNGGYGYTF. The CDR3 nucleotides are TGTGCCTCAGACAACGGGGGCTATGGCTACACCTTC.

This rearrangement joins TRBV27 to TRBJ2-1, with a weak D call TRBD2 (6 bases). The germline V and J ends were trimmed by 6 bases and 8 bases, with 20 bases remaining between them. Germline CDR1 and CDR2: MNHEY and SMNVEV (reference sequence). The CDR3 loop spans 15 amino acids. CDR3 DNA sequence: TGTGCCAGCAGGAGCGTGACTAGGGCAGGCGATGAGCAGTTCTTC. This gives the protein CASRSVTRAGDEQFF.

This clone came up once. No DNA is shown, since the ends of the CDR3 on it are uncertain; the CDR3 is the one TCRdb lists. CDR3 in amino acids: CASILAGGSYEQYF. The chain joins TRBV28 to TRBJ2-7; the D call of TRBD1 is as the table states it, not checked on the DNA. Germline values: CDR1 MDHEN, CDR2 SYDVKM. The length of the CDR3 is 14 amino acids, counting both ends.

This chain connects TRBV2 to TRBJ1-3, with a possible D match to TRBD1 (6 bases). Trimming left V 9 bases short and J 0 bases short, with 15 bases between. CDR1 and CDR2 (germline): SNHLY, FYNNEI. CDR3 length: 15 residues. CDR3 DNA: TGTGCCAGTACGGACAGTAGGTACTCTGGAAACACCATATATTTT. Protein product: CASTDSRYSGNTIYF.

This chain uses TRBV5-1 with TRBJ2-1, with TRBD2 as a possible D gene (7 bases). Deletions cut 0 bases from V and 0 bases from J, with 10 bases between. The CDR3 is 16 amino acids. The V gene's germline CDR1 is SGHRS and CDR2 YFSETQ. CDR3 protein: CASSLAGGPSYNEQFF. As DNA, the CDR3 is TGCGCCAGCAGCTTGGCCGGGGGGCCCTCCTACAATGAGCAGTTCTTC.

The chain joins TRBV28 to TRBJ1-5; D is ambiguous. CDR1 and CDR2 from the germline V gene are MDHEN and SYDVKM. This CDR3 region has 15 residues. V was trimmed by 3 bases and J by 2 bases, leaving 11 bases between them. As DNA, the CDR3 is TGTGCCAGCAGTTTCGGTGTCGGAGGCAATCAGCCCCAGCATTTT. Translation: CASSFGVGGNQPQHF.